This is a list of T cell receptor beta chains from one sample in a study of siplizumab effects on memory and regulatory T cells. The table came from immunoSEQ multiplex PCR; TCRdb's copy has only in-frame clones and leaves some out. The sample carries 57,000 or so clones, around 80% recorded once. The sample comprised memory CD4+ T cells sorted from blood. These receptors were collected from a human donor in good health. The CDR3 runs from the conserved cysteine through the conserved F or W. The order of the fields is CDR3 protein, CDR3 DNA, D gene, V gene, clone size, CDR3 length, J gene. A D gene is named only where the DNA matches it firmly. Clone size, where shown, is once, few, many, or a class for clones that have expanded.

CDR3: CASSAVAGGRETQYF
DNA: TGTGCCAGCAGTGCAGTAGCGGGGGGCCGGGAGACCCAGTACTTC
D: TRBD2
V: TRBV2
size: .
length: 15
J: TRBJ2-5

CDR3: CASSLETPTYNEQFF
DNA: TGCGCCAGCAGCTTGGAGACTCCTACCTACAATGAGCAGTTCTTC
D: .
V: TRBV5-1
size: .
length: 15
J: TRBJ2-1

CDR3: CASGFSGGNEQFF
DNA: TGTGCTAGTGGTTTCTCGGGGGGGAATGAGCAGTTCTTC
D: TRBD2
V: TRBV12-5
size: .
length: 13
J: TRBJ2-1

CDR3: CASSLLAGGGSGELFF
DNA: TGCGCCAGCAGCTTACTAGCGGGGGGCGGATCCGGGGAGCTGTTTTTT
D: TRBD2
V: TRBV5-1
size: few
length: 16
J: TRBJ2-2

CDR3: CATSRVAGQGIF
DNA: TGTGCCACCAGCAGGGTAGCAGGACAGGGAATCTTT
D: TRBD1
V: TRBV15
size: few
length: 12
J: TRBJ1-1

CDR3: CASSPGQGPNYGYTF
DNA: TGTGCCAGCAGCCCAGGGCAGGGCCCTAACTATGGCTACACCTTC
D: .
V: TRBV7-9
size: .
length: 15
J: TRBJ1-2

CDR3: CASSAATNEKLFF
DNA: TGCGCCAGCAGTGCCGCAACTAATGAAAAACTGTTTTTT
D: .
V: TRBV10-2
size: once
length: 13
J: TRBJ1-4

CDR3: CASSLGALGGYTF
DNA: TGTGCCAGCAGCTTAGGAGCCTTGGGTGGCTACACCTTC
D: .
V: TRBV5-6
size: once
length: 13
J: TRBJ1-2

CDR3: CASSYVGTDVGEQFF
DNA: TGTGCCAGCAGTTACGTCGGGACCGACGTAGGCGAGCAGTTCTTC
D: .
V: TRBV6-5
size: .
length: 15
J: TRBJ2-1

CDR3: CASSSSVTDTQYF
DNA: TGTGCCAGCAGCTCCTCGGTCACAGATACGCAGTATTTT
D: .
V: TRBV7-3
size: .
length: 13
J: TRBJ2-3

CDR3: CASSVKRGSYNEQFF
DNA: TGTGCCAGTAGTGTTAAGCGGGGGTCGTACAATGAGCAGTTCTTC
D: TRBD2
V: TRBV19
size: .
length: 15
J: TRBJ2-1

CDR3: CAGSGQGGDFF
DNA: TGTGCCGGCTCCGGACAGGGGGGGGACTTCTTC
D: TRBD1
V: TRBV2
size: few
length: 11
J: TRBJ1-2

CDR3: CASSLDRLGGYTF
DNA: TGTGCCAGCAGTCTGGACCGATTAGGGGGCTACACCTTC
D: .
V: TRBV28
size: .
length: 13
J: TRBJ1-2

CDR3: CASSPSGTEDYEQYF
DNA: TGTGCCAGCAGCCCCTCCGGGACGGAAGACTACGAGCAGTACTTC
D: .
V: TRBV4-2
size: .
length: 15
J: TRBJ2-7

CDR3: CASSLETGELFF
DNA: TGTGCCAGCAGCCTGGAAACCGGGGAGCTGTTTTTT
D: .
V: TRBV2
size: .
length: 12
J: TRBJ2-2

CDR3: CASSTPGGGSQETQYF
DNA: TGTGCCAGTAGTACCCCAGGGGGGGGTTCCCAAGAGACCCAGTACTTC
D: .
V: TRBV19
size: .
length: 16
J: TRBJ2-5

CDR3: CASSLDSSGTRTYEQYF
DNA: TGTGCCAGCAGCTTAGATTCCTCCGGGACTAGAACCTACGAGCAGTACTTC
D: TRBD2
V: TRBV11-2
size: .
length: 17
J: TRBJ2-7

CDR3: CASSSMMTGGNQPQHF
DNA: TGTGCCAGCAGTTCAATGATGACAGGGGGCAATCAGCCCCAGCATTTT
D: TRBD1
V: TRBV6-6
size: .
length: 16
J: TRBJ1-5

CDR3: CASSLGGQGWYGYTF
DNA: TGCGCCAGCAGCTTGGGAGGACAGGGGTGGTATGGCTACACCTTC
D: TRBD1
V: TRBV5-1
size: .
length: 15
J: TRBJ1-2

CDR3: CASSPEGEGYGYTF
DNA: TGTGCCAGCAGCCCTGAGGGGGAGGGCTATGGCTACACCTTC
D: .
V: TRBV6-1
size: .
length: 14
J: TRBJ1-2

CDR3: CATSRRAAGGRDEQYF
DNA: TGTGCCACCAGCAGGAGGGCAGCGGGGGGACGCGACGAGCAGTACTTC
D: TRBD2
V: TRBV15
size: few
length: 16
J: TRBJ2-7

CDR3: CASRPGDAGELFF
DNA: TGCGCCAGCAGGCCAGGGGATGCCGGGGAGCTGTTTTTT
D: .
V: TRBV5-1
size: once
length: 13
J: TRBJ2-2

CDR3: CASGSRDTIYF
DNA: TGTGCTAGTGGTTCACGAGACACCATATATTTT
D: .
V: TRBV12-5
size: .
length: 11
J: TRBJ1-3

CDR3: CAISEGGVREKLFF
DNA: TGTGCCATCAGTGAAGGGGGAGTTCGGGAAAAACTGTTTTTT
D: .
V: TRBV10-3
size: .
length: 14
J: TRBJ1-4